This T cell receptor beta chain was documented in a study of blood T cell repertoires in COVID-19. Patients from Seattle were sampled longitudinally, starting during active infection. Profiled with immunoSEQ multiplex PCR; TCRdb holds only in-frame clones, not every one. Of around 70,000 clones listed, more than 85% are singletons. The germline V gene has CDR1 WSHSY and CDR2 SAAADI. Trimming took 7 bases from V and 4 from J, leaving 13 bases between them. The CDR3 consists of 13 residues. The sequence came from a man aged 50-60 years with COVID-19, enrolled during active disease. J is TRBJ1-1 and V is TRBV10-2; D not resolved. The material sequenced was peripheral blood. DNA for the CDR3: TGCGCCAGCACTCTATCCTGGAGCACTGAAGCTTTCTTT. Protein: CASTLSWSTEAFF.